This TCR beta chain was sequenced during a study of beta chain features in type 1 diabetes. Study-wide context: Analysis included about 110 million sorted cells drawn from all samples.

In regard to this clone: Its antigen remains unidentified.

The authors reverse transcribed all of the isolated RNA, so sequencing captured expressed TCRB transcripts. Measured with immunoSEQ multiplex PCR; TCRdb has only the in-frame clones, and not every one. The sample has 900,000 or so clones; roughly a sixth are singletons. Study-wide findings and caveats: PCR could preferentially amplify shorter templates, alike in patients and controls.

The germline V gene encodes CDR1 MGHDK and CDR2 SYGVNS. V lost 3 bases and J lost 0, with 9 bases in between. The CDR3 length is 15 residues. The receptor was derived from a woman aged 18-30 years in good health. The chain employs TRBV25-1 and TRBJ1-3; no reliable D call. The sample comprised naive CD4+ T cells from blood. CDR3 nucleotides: TGTGCCAGCAGTGAGGTGTTACACTCTGGAAACACCATATATTTT. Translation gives CASSEVLHSGNTIYF.